The text below deals with one TCR beta chain. Its antigen is not identified. The TCR beta CDR3 regions underwent amplification using RNA transcripts as the source. TCR CDR3 regions were first amplified by RT-PCR with HTBI primers. TCRdb reanalysed the multiplex PCR reads using MiXCR and keeps one entry per CDR3 protein. Of about 570,000 distinct CDR3 sequences in the sample, approximately 44% are singletons; the top ten hold around 19%. V was shortened by 3 bases and J by 8 bases, with 16 bases between the two germline ends. CDR1 is KGHSH, CDR2 LQKENI, per germline. This CDR3 is 14 amino acids long. This record comes from a study of T cells in Graves' hyperthyroidism and ophthalmopathy. General observations from the study: Most thyroid clonotypes expanded above 0.001 appeared in blood too. The model forecast ophthalmopathy, anticipating it by a median roughly 6.5 months before onset.

The genes are TRBV18 and TRBJ1-2; weak D call: TRBD1 (5 bases). The sequence was obtained from an adult woman with Graves' disease, either hyperthyroidism or ophthalmopathy (not recorded which). The specimen sequenced was peripheral blood or thyroid tissue (not recorded which). CDR3 nucleotide sequence: TGTGCCAGCTCACCGCAAGGGGACCCCTCCGGCTACACCTTC. Translation: CASSPQGDPSGYTF.